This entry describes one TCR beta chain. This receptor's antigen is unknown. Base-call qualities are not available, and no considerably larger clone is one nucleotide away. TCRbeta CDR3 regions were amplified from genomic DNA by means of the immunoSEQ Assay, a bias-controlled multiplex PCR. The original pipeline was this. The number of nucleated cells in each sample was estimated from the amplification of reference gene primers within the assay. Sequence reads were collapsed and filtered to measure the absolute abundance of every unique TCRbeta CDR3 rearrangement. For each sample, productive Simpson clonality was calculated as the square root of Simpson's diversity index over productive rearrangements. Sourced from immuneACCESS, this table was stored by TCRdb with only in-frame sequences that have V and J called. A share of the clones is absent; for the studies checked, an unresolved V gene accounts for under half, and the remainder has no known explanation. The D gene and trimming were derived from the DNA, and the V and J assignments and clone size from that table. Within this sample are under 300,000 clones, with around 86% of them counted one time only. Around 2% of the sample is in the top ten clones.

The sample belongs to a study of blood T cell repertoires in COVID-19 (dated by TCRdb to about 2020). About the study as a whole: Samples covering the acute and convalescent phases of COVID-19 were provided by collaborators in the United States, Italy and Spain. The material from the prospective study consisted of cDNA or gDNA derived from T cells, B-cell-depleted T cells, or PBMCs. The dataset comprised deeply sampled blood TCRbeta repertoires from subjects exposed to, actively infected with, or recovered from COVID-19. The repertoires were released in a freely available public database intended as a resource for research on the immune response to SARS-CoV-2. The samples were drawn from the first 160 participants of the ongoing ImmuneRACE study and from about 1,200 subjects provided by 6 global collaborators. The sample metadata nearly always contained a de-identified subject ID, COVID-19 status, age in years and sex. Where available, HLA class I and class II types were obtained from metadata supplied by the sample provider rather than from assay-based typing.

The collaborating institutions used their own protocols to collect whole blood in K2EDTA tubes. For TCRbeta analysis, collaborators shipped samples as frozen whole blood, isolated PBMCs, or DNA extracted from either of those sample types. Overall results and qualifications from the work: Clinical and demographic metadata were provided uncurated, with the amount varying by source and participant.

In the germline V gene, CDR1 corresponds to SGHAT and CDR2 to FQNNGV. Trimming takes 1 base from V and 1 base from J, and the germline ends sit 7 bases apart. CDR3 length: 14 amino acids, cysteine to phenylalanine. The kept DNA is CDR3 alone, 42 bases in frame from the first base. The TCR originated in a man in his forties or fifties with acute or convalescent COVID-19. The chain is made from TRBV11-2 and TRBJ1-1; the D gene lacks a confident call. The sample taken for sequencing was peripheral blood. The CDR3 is CASSLGAGNTEAFF. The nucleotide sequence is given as TGTGCCAGCAGCTTAGGAGCAGGGAACACTGAAGCTTTCTTT.